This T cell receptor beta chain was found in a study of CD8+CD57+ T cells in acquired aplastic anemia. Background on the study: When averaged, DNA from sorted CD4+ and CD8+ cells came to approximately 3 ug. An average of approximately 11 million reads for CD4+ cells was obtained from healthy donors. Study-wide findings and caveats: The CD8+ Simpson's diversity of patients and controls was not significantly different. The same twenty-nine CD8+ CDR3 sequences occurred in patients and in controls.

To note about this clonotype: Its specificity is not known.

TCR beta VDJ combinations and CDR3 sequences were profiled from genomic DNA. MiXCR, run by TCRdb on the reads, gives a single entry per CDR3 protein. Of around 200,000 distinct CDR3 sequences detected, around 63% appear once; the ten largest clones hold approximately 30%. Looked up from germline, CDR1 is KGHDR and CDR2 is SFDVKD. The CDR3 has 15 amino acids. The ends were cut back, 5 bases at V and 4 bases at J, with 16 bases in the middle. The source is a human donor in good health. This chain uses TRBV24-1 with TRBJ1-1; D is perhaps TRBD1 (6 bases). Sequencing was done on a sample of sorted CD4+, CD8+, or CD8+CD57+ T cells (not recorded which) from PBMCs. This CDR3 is CATSGRGASGTEAFF. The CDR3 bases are TGTGCCACCAGTGGGCGGGGGGCTTCGGGCACTGAAGCTTTCTTT.